This TCR beta chain is from a study of T cell responses to AZD1222 COVID-19 vaccine. Worth noting for this clone: Its matching antigen is unknown.

Study-level findings and limits: Only five to seven individuals given AZD1222 were seropositive at baseline. Across spike, vaccine-associated CD4 TCRs were found, dominant at 160-218 and 743-854. In the spike-specific TCR repertoire, nearly half reportedly target unmutated variant regions. The donors showed a predominance of white British ancestry and of females, with possible underestimation of clonal diversity.

The CDR3 sequence is 14 residues long. Looked up from germline, CDR1 is MNHEY and CDR2 is SMNVEV (reference sequence). Trimming at V came to 6 bases and at J to 2 bases, leaving 6 bases not matched to a gene. Assay: immunoSEQ multiplex PCR; the TCRdb copy retains only in-frame clones and omits some. This table holds tens of thousands of clones, more than 75% found once. The TCR comes from an adult in good health. V usage is TRBV27 and J usage is TRBJ1-2; 7 bases are shared with TRBD1. The specimen comprised peripheral blood, sampled on day 0 of AZD1222 vaccination. The CDR3 sequence: CASRPTGENYGYTF. DNA of the CDR3: TGTGCCAGCAGGCCCACAGGGGAGAACTATGGCTACACCTTC.